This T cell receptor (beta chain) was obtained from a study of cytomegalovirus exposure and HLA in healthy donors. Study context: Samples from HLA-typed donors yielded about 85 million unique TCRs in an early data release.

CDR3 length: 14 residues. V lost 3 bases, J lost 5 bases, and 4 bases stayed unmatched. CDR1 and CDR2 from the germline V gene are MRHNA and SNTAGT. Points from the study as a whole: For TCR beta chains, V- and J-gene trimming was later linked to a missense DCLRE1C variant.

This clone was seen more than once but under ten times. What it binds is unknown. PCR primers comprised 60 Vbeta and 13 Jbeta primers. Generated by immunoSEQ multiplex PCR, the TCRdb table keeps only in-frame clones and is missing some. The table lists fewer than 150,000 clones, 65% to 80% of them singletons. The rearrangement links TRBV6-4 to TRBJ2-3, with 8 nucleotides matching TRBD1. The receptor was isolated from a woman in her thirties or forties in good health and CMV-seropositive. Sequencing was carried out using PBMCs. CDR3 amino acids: CASSEDREVDTQYF. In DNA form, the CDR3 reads TGTGCCAGCAGTGAGGACAGGGAAGTAGATACGCAGTATTTT.